One and the same sample provided the 5 T cell receptor beta chains below, sequenced in a study of CD8+ T cells in alopecia areata. Regarding treatment: oral pan-JAK inhibitor, 5-10 mg twice daily. RNA, once extracted, was reverse transcribed into cDNA for use as the sequencing template. Clones were read by immunoSEQ multiplex PCR, and TCRdb kept only the in-frame ones, dropping some. Of 200,000 to 250,000 clones in the sample, around 65% were seen once. Sequences were derived from CD4+ T cells sorted from blood, sampled at week 4, from a patient treated with tofacitinib. The source of these receptors is a human donor with alopecia areata.

The rearrangement links TRBV27 to TRBJ1-2; 9 bases match TRBD1. CDR1 is MNHEY, CDR2 SMNVEV, per germline (reference sequence). The CDR3 has 15 amino acids. Trimming removed 6 bases from V and 7 bases from J; junction bases left unmatched: 12. Here the CDR3 DNA reads TGTGCCAGCAGCCCAGGGAGACAGGGGGTGGGTGGCTACACCTTC. Encoded protein: CASSPGRQGVGGYTF.

This clone was detected a few times. The chain uses TRBV28 and TRBJ2-5, with TRBD1 matching 9 bases. The CDR3 covers 14 residues. Germline-derived CDR1 and CDR2 are MDHEN and SYDVKM. V was pared by 4 bases and J by 5 bases, with 5 bases of the junction left unmatched. The CDR3 bases are TGTGCCAGCAGTTCGGGACAGGGTCGGGAGACCCAGTACTTC. Protein product: CASSSGQGRETQYF.

The V and J genes are TRBV29-1 and TRBJ2-7; no definite D call. The germline V and J ends were trimmed by 3 bases and 9 bases, with 18 bases remaining between them. The CDR3 loop spans 13 amino acids. In germline, CDR1 is SQVTM, CDR2 ANQGSEA. CDR3 DNA sequence: TGCAGCGTTGACCAGGACGGGCTAGTGGGGCAGTACTTC. Translating gives CSVDQDGLVGQYF.

The chain links TRBV7-2 to TRBJ2-5; 8 bases align to TRBD2. The CDR3 is made up of 14 amino acids. Germline V CDR1 and CDR2: SGHTA, FQGNSA. V lost 5 bases to trimming and J lost 5 bases; unmatched junction nucleotides: 7. CDR3 DNA sequence: TGTGCCAGCAGCCCCGGACTAGCCGTTGAGACCCAGTACTTC. As protein: CASSPGLAVETQYF.

The chain employs TRBV7-2 and TRBJ1-2; 9 nucleotides agree with TRBD1. V shed 5 bases, J shed 14 bases, and the junction held 9 bases outside the gene matches. This CDR3 contains 12 residues. CDR1 is SGHTA, CDR2 FQGNSA, per germline. CDR3 DNA sequence: TGTGCCAGCAGCCGGGACAGGGTACGTCCGACCTTC. Protein: CASSRDRVRPTF.